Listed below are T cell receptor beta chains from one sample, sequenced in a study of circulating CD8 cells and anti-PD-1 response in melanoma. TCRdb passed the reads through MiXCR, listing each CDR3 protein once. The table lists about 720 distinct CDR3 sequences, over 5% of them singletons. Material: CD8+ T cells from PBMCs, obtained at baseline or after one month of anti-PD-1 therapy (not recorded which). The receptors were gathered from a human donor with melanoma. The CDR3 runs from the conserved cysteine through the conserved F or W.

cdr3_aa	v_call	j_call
CASSQVAGSLNTEAFF	TRBV4-1	TRBJ1-1
CASRASAWAGDEKLFF	TRBV27	TRBJ1-4
CASSSALVSNQPQHF	TRBV19	TRBJ1-5
CATSDRTGQSPSTDTQYF	TRBV24-1	TRBJ2-3
CSARGRAGKEKLSF	TRBV20-1	TRBJ1-4
CTTSSGQGGDEQFF	TRBV29-1	TRBJ2-1
CASSLDLLQETQYF	TRBV11-2	TRBJ2-5
CASSGGSSGANVLTF	TRBV9	TRBJ2-6
CSAREFGGSTDTQYF	TRBV20-1	TRBJ2-3
CASSRDTLNTDTQYF	TRBV13	TRBJ2-3
CASKSSLANTGELFF	TRBV2	TRBJ2-2
CASSIWAAGANEQFF	TRBV19	TRBJ2-1
CSVELGGGTLTDTQYF	TRBV29-1	TRBJ2-3
CASSPDLYNEQFF	TRBV28	TRBJ2-1
CASSLRGGRIQLDYEQYF	TRBV27	TRBJ2-7
CASSGGQGDTGELFF	TRBV6-4	TRBJ2-2
CASSPYQDKSYTGELFF	TRBV28	TRBJ2-2
CASKVDMETYEQYF	TRBV2	TRBJ2-7
CASSIDRGEQFF	TRBV19	TRBJ2-1
CASSLKSVRGVDTQYF	TRBV7-2	TRBJ2-3
CASSLLQGAYEQYF	TRBV7-3	TRBJ2-7
CASSSGKFPGHYEQYF	TRBV19	TRBJ2-7
CASGLGGAGELFF	TRBV27	TRBJ2-2
CASSPPSGPLSYEQYF	TRBV28	TRBJ2-7
CASSIYDGWAGNEQFF	TRBV19	TRBJ2-1
CASSLRGGRGTEAFF	TRBV27	TRBJ1-1
CSVDLSNEQYF	TRBV29-1	TRBJ2-7